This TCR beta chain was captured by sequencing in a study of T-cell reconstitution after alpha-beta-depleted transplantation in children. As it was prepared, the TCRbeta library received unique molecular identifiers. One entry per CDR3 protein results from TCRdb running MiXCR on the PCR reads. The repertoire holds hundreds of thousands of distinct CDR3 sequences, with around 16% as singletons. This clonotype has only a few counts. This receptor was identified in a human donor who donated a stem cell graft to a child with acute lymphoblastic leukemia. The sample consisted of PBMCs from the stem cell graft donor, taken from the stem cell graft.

This chain's CDR3 is CASSSLGVRQPQHF. The DNA of the CDR3 is TGTGCCAGCAGTTCTCTAGGGGTAAGGCAGCCCCAGCATTTT. The V and J genes are TRBV6-5 and TRBJ1-5; D is perhaps TRBD1 (5 bases). CDR1 and CDR2 (germline): MNHEY, SVGAGI. The length of the CDR3 is 14 residues. V was pared by 4 bases and J by 7 bases, with 14 bases between.